This T cell receptor (beta chain) was captured in a study of pediatric ulcerative colitis (dated by TCRdb to between 2019 and 2020). In terms of the full investigation: Several ulcerative colitis patients had pancolitis and two had left-sided colitis, with histology consistent with ulcerative colitis in all. By Pediatric Ulcerative Colitis Activity Index, mild disease was classified in a couple of patients, moderate disease in several and acute severe colitis in three. From 8 to 10 newly diagnosed, treatment-naive pediatric ulcerative colitis patients and a few non-IBD control children, paired blood and rectal samples were collected. Results the study describes overall, beyond this receptor: Controls, mild-moderate and acute severe colitis patients were separated by rectal repertoire features, and reduced rectal diversity due to clonal expansions was observed in acute severe colitis. A couple of rectal CDR3 clonotypes turned up in every ulcerative colitis patient but in none of the controls. For technical reasons, substantially fewer templates were yielded by the blood samples of two patients, and these blood samples were excluded from blood-rectal overlap analysis. Repertoires were derived from total lymphocyte DNA, so rare subsets such as regulatory T cells may have patterns not reflected. Autologous blood-rectal clonal overlap was significantly higher in ulcerative colitis patients than in controls, suggesting increased T cell trafficking to inflamed tissue. The healthy control group was small, with only a few individuals.

Worth noting for this clone: Its antigen has not been determined. Base qualities are not provided; no much larger clone lies one nucleotide away.

Before the diagnostic colonoscopy, none of the ulcerative colitis patients had been given any immunosuppressive medication. A blood sample was obtained concurrently with the colonoscopy. The Wizard kit (Promega) was used to extract genomic DNA from blood and intestinal samples. Rearranged CDR3 beta regions were amplified from genomic DNA with multiplex V and J primers using the immunoSEQ TRB Survey service. To keep depth equal across samples, survey-level sequencing depth of up to 500,000 reads per sample was applied. The libraries were purified and pooled, then sequenced using Illumina technology. Per the original workflow: Productive clonality, sample overlap, pairwise scatters, CDR3 beta length, V/D/J gene usage and productiveness were all assessed with the immunoSEQ online tools. Calculated diversity was defined as the number of unique rearrangements divided by total templates times 100, and Shannon and Simpson indices were additionally computed. For principal component analysis, Z-score normalized data were analyzed with the R prcomp function and the ggbiplot package. Morisita's index was used to measure clonal overlap between blood and rectum within each subject. TCRdb took over this immuneACCESS table, retaining in-frame rearrangements with V and J assigned. Such tables are incomplete; in checked studies, under half of the missing clones stem from an unresolved V gene, and the remainder is unexplained. The DNA gave D and trimming, while V, J and clone size come from that table. Across this sample there are tens of thousands of clones, with roughly nine tenths seen only once. The top ten constitute 3% to 4.5% of the sample.

The CDR3 has 14 amino acids, counting the end cysteine and phenylalanine. The retained sequence is limited to the CDR3, 42 bases, with the frame set at the first base. The germline ends are 10 bases apart after V is trimmed by 6 bases and J by 1 base. Looking up the germline V gene (reference sequence) yields CDR1 SEHNR and CDR2 FQNEAQ. The sequencing sample was made of blood. The chain is assembled from TRBV7-9 and TRBJ1-3; too little of a D gene remains to name it. This receptor was obtained from a boy younger than 18 with severe ulcerative colitis. DNA sequence: TGTGCCAGCAGTTGGGTGAGGTCTGGAAACACCATATATTTT. The translation is CASSWVRSGNTIYF.